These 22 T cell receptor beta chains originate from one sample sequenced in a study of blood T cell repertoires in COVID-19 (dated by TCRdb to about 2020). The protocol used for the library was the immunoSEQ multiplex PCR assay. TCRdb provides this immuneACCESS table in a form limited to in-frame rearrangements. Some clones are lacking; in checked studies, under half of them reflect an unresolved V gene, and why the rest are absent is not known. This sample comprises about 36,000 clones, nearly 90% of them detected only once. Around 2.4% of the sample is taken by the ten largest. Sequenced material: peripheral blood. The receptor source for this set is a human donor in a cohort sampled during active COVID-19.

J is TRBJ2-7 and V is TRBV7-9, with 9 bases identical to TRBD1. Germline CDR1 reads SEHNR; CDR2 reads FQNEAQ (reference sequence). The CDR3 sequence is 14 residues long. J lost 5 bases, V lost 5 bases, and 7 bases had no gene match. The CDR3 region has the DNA TGTGCCAGCAGCATCACAGGGGGCGTACACGAGCAGTACTTC. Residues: CASSITGGVHEQYF.

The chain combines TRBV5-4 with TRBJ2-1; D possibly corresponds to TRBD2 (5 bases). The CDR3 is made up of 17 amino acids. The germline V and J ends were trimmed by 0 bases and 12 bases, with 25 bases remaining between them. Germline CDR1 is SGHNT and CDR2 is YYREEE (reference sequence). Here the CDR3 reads CASSLDLGGKAAKGQFF. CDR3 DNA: TGTGCCAGCAGCTTGGATCTTGGAGGCAAGGCAGCTAAGGGGCAGTTCTTC. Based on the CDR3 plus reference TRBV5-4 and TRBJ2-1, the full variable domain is ETGVTQSPTHLIKTRGQQVTLRCSSQSGHNTVSWYQQALGQGPQFIFQYYREEENGRGNFPPRFSGLQFPNYSSELNVNALELDDSALYLCASSLDLGGKAAKGQFFGPGTRLTVL.

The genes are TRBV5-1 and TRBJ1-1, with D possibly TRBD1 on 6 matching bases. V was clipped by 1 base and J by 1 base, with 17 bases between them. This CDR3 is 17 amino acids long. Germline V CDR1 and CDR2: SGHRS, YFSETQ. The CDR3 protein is CASSLYGGQNWNTEAFF. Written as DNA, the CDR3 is TGCGCCAGCAGCTTGTACGGGGGGCAAAATTGGAACACTGAAGCTTTCTTT.

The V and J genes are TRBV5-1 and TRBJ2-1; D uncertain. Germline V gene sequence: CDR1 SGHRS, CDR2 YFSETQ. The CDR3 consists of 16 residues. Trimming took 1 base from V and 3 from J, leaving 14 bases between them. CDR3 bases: TGCGCCAGCAGCTTGTGGGCAGGATTAAACTACAATGAGCAGTTCTTC. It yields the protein CASSLWAGLNYNEQFF.

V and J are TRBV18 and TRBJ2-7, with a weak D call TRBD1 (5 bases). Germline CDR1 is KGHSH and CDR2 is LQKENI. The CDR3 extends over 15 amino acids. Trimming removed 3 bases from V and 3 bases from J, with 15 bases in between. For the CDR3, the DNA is TGTGCCAGCTCACCCCAGCCCGACAGACACTACGAGCAGTACTTC. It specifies CASSPQPDRHYEQYF.

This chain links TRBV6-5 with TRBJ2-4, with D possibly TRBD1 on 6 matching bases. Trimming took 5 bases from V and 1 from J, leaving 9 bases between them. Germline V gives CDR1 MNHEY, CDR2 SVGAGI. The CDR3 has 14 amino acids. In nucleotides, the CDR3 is TGTGCCAGCAGTCACGGACAGGCCAAAAACATTCAGTACTTC. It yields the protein CASSHGQAKNIQYF.

DNA for the CDR3: TGTGCCAGCAGATCTGGACAGGGAACGAACACTGAAGCTTTCTTT. This codes for CASRSGQGTNTEAFF. V gene TRBV2 combines with J gene TRBJ1-1, with 8 nucleotides matching TRBD1. V gave up 6 bases and J gave up 1 base; unmatched junction bases: 7. Germline CDR1 and CDR2: SNHLY and FYNNEI. The CDR3 covers 15 residues.

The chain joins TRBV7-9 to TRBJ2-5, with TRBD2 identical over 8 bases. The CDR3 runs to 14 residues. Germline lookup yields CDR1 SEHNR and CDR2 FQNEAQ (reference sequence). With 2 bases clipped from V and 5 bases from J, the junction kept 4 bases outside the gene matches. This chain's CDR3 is CASSLSGGRETQYF. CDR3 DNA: TGTGCCAGCAGCTTAAGCGGGGGCCGGGAGACCCAGTACTTC.

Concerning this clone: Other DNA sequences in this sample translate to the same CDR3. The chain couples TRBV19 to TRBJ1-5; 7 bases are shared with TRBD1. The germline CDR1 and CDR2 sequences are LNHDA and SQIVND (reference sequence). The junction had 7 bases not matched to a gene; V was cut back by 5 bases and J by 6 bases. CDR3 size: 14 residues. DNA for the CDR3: TGTGCCAGTAGTGTACAGGGGCTCGGTCAGCCCCAGCATTTT. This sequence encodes CASSVQGLGQPQHF.

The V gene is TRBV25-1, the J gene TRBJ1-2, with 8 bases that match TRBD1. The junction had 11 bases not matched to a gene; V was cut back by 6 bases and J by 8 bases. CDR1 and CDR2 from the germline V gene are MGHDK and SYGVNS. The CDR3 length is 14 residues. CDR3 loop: CASRDRAGSRGYTF. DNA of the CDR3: TGTGCCAGCAGGGACAGGGCGGGGTCGAGAGGCTACACCTTC.

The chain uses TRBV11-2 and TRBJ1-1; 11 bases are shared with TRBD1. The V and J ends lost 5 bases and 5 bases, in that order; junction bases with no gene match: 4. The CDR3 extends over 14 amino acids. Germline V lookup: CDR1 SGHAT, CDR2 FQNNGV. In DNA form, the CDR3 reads TGTGCCAGCAGCCGGACAGGGGGCAGGACTGAAGCTTTCTTT. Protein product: CASSRTGGRTEAFF.

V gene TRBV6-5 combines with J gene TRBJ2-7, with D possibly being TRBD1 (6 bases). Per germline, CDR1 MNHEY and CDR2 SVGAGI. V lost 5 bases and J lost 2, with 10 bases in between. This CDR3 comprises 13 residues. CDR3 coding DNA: TGTGCCAGCAGTACCGGACAGACCTACGAGCAGTACTTC. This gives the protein CASSTGQTYEQYF.

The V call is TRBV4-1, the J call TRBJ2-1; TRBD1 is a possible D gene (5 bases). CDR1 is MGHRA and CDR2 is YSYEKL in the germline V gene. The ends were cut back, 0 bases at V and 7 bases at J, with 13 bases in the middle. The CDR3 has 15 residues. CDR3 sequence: CASSQDRGRLNEQFF. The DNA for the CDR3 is TGCGCCAGCAGCCAAGATAGGGGCCGATTGAATGAGCAGTTCTTC.

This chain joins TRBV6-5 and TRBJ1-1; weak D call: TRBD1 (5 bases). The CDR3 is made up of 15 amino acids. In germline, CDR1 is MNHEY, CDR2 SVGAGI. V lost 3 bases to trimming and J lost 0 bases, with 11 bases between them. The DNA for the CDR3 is TGTGCCAGCAGTTATAAGGGGCACATGAACACTGAAGCTTTCTTT. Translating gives CASSYKGHMNTEAFF.

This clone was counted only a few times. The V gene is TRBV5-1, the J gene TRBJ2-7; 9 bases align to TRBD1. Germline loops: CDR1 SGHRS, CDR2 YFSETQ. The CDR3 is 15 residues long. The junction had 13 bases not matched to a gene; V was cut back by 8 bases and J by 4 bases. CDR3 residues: CASRPWTGVGYEQYF. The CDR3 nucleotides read TGCGCCAGTAGGCCCTGGACAGGGGTGGGGTACGAGCAGTACTTC. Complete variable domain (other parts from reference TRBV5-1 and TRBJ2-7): KAGVTQTPRYLIKTRGQQVTLSCSPISGHRSVSWYQQTPGQGLQFLFEYFSETQRNKGNFPGRFSGRQFSNSRSEMNVSTLELGDSALYLCASRPWTGVGYEQYFGPGTRLTVT.

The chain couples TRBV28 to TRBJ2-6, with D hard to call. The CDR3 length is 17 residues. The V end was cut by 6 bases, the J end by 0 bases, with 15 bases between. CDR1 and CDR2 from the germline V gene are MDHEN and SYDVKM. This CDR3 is CASSVTGLSSGANVLTF. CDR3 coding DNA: TGTGCCAGCAGCGTTACGGGTCTGAGCTCTGGGGCCAACGTCCTGACTTTC.

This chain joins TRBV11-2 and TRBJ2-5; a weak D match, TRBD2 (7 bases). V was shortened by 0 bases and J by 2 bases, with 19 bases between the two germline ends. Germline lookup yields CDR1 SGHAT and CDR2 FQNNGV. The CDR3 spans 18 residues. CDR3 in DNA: TGTGCCAGCAGCTTAGAGTGGATGGGGGGGGCTCAACAAGAGACCCAGTACTTC. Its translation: CASSLEWMGGAQQETQYF.

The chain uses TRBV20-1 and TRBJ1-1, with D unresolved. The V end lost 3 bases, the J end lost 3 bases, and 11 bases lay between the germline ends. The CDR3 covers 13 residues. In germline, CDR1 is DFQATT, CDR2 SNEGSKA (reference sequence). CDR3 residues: CSASDQVDTEAFF. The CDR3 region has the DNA TGCAGTGCTAGTGATCAGGTGGACACTGAAGCTTTCTTT.

CDR3 residues: CASSSELQETQYF. As DNA, the CDR3 is TGTGCCAGCAGCTCTGAACTACAAGAGACCCAGTACTTC. The V call is TRBV7-3, the J call TRBJ2-5; D is unresolved. Per the germline V gene, CDR1 is SGHTA and CDR2 is FQGTGA. The CDR3 length is 13 residues. V was pared by 4 bases and J by 2 bases, with 8 bases between.

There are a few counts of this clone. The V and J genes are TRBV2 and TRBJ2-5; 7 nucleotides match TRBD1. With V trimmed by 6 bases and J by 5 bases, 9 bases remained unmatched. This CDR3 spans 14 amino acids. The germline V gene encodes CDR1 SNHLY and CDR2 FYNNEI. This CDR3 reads CASRPDRVYETQYF. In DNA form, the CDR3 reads TGTGCCAGCAGACCCGACAGGGTATACGAGACCCAGTACTTC.

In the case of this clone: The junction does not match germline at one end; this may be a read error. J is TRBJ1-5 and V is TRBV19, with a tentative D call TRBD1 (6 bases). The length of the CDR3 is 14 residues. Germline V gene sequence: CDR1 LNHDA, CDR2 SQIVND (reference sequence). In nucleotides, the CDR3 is TGTGCCAGTAGCCGGACAGTTAGCGATCAGCCCCAGCATTTT. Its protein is CASSRTVSDQPQHF.

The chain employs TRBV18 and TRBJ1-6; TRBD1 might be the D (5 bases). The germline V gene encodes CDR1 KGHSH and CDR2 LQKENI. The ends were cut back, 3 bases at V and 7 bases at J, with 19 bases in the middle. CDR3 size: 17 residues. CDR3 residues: CASSPPTGSGLNSPLHF. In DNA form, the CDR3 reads TGTGCCAGCTCACCCCCCACCGGGTCAGGGTTGAATTCACCCCTCCACTTT.